Sequencing of this T cell receptor (beta chain) was carried out in a study of blood T cell repertoires in COVID-19. At the level of the study: Researchers got acute and convalescent COVID-19 samples from the United States, Italy and Spain. T cells, B-cell-depleted T cells, or PBMCs provided the cDNA or gDNA that served as material.

Assay used: immunoSEQ multiplex PCR; TCRdb lists only in-frame clones, some missing. The table records about 210,000 clones, approximately 78% of them present only once. CDR1 is GTSNPN, CDR2 SVGIG, per germline (reference sequence). Trimming removed 3 bases from V and 8 bases from J; junction bases left unmatched: 8. The CDR3 covers 13 residues. This receptor was obtained from a woman aged 40 to 50 with acute or convalescent COVID-19. The chain recombines TRBV30 with TRBJ2-7; TRBD1 matches 9 bases. Material for sequencing was peripheral blood. DNA for the CDR3: TGTGCCTGGAGACGCGGGACAGGGCAGCAGCAGTACTTC. Protein product: CAWRRGTGQQQYF.